Listed below are T cell receptor beta chains from one sample, sequenced in a study of T cell repertoires in cytomegalovirus infection. TCRdb re-derived calls from the reads in MiXCR, one entry per CDR3 protein. The sample contains some 680,000 distinct CDR3 sequences, less than 40% of which appear only once. Sequencing input: PBMCs. The receptors originated from a human donor in good health (CMV status not recorded). Some clones in this sample may be carry-over from other donors' samples. Both conserved end residues are trimmed from each CDR3. A D gene is named only where the DNA matches it firmly.

d_call: .; v_call: TRBV28; j_call: TRBJ1-4; cdr3_aa: ASTGRDRLDKLF
d_call: TRBD1; v_call: TRBV6-1; j_call: TRBJ1-2; cdr3_aa: ASTPGGEPNYGYT
d_call: TRBD1; v_call: TRBV12-3/TRBV12-4; j_call: TRBJ1-2; cdr3_aa: ASSARTGGYT
d_call: .; v_call: TRBV6-6; j_call: TRBJ1-2; cdr3_aa: ASSYRGSEANYGYT
d_call: TRBD2; v_call: TRBV7-8; j_call: TRBJ2-3; cdr3_aa: ASSLVLAGGEEATDTQY
d_call: TRBD1; v_call: TRBV29-1; j_call: TRBJ1-1; cdr3_aa: SVEDQTGTIEAF
d_call: .; v_call: TRBV7-9; j_call: TRBJ2-7; cdr3_aa: ASSYTQGREQY
d_call: TRBD1; v_call: TRBV6-5; j_call: TRBJ1-1; cdr3_aa: ASSFFGTGLMNTEAF
d_call: TRBD2; v_call: TRBV7-9; j_call: TRBJ2-5; cdr3_aa: ASSSGTSGRDGKETQY
d_call: TRBD2; v_call: TRBV12-3/TRBV12-4; j_call: TRBJ2-3; cdr3_aa: ASSLGAGGKEGSTDTQY
d_call: TRBD2; v_call: TRBV29-1; j_call: TRBJ2-3; cdr3_aa: SVGGPSGSSGTQY
d_call: TRBD1; v_call: TRBV12-3/TRBV12-4; j_call: TRBJ2-1; cdr3_aa: ASSLKQGTPGNEQF
d_call: .; v_call: TRBV7-8; j_call: TRBJ1-1; cdr3_aa: ASSLVQSPNTEAF
d_call: TRBD2; v_call: TRBV12-3/TRBV12-4; j_call: TRBJ2-1; cdr3_aa: ASSPELANRLTEQF
d_call: .; v_call: TRBV20-1; j_call: TRBJ1-5; cdr3_aa: SARPNGHSNQPQH
d_call: .; v_call: TRBV27; j_call: TRBJ2-7; cdr3_aa: ASSRRGAEQY
d_call: .; v_call: TRBV11-2; j_call: TRBJ1-1; cdr3_aa: ASSLMGQSEAF
d_call: .; v_call: TRBV28; j_call: TRBJ1-1; cdr3_aa: ASRPRGKGMNTEAF
d_call: .; v_call: TRBV25-1; j_call: TRBJ2-5; cdr3_aa: ASSPGGRRGGETQY
d_call: TRBD1; v_call: TRBV12-3/TRBV12-4; j_call: TRBJ1-1; cdr3_aa: ASSPRTGTKAF
d_call: .; v_call: TRBV7-6; j_call: TRBJ1-1; cdr3_aa: ASSLIASNEAF
d_call: .; v_call: TRBV7-9; j_call: TRBJ1-1; cdr3_aa: ASSRQGGHTEAF
d_call: TRBD1; v_call: TRBV27; j_call: TRBJ1-6; cdr3_aa: ASSRDRAPPLH
d_call: TRBD1; v_call: TRBV28; j_call: TRBJ1-6; cdr3_aa: ASSQLTGNNSPLH
d_call: .; v_call: TRBV7-8; j_call: TRBJ2-6; cdr3_aa: ASSLPREGTSGANVLT
d_call: .; v_call: TRBV19; j_call: TRBJ2-7; cdr3_aa: ASSSRSQGIHEQY
d_call: .; v_call: TRBV19; j_call: TRBJ2-2; cdr3_aa: ASSISPGELF
d_call: .; v_call: TRBV28; j_call: TRBJ1-5; cdr3_aa: ASSYGGHLNQPQH
d_call: .; v_call: TRBV7-9; j_call: TRBJ2-7; cdr3_aa: ASSSGGPHEQY
d_call: TRBD2; v_call: TRBV6-1; j_call: TRBJ2-4; cdr3_aa: ASRVSGGARNIQY
d_call: .; v_call: TRBV12-3/TRBV12-4; j_call: TRBJ1-4; cdr3_aa: ASSLSGGSNEKLF
d_call: TRBD1; v_call: TRBV7-6; j_call: TRBJ2-4; cdr3_aa: ASSLIRQGDIQY
d_call: TRBD1; v_call: TRBV10-2; j_call: TRBJ2-7; cdr3_aa: ASEAGTGTYEQY
d_call: .; v_call: TRBV12-3/TRBV12-4; j_call: TRBJ1-5; cdr3_aa: ASSLGEGSFGQPQH
d_call: .; v_call: TRBV12-3/TRBV12-4; j_call: TRBJ2-7; cdr3_aa: ASSFRHPNRVEQY
d_call: TRBD2; v_call: TRBV19; j_call: TRBJ2-1; cdr3_aa: ASSTRLAGYEQF
d_call: TRBD1; v_call: TRBV19; j_call: TRBJ1-2; cdr3_aa: ASSPRPGTGGLLYGYT
d_call: TRBD1; v_call: TRBV3-1; j_call: TRBJ1-1; cdr3_aa: ASSADRGRPNTEAF
d_call: .; v_call: TRBV7-9; j_call: TRBJ1-2; cdr3_aa: ASSLAATADTLGGYT
d_call: .; v_call: TRBV10-3; j_call: TRBJ1-2; cdr3_aa: AISDSTGINYGYT
d_call: .; v_call: TRBV5-6; j_call: TRBJ2-5; cdr3_aa: ASRQTPGEGRETQY
d_call: TRBD1; v_call: TRBV28; j_call: TRBJ2-1; cdr3_aa: ASSTTGQGPSNEQF
d_call: .; v_call: TRBV7-9; j_call: TRBJ2-7; cdr3_aa: ASRSGHYEHY
d_call: .; v_call: TRBV7-9; j_call: TRBJ1-6; cdr3_aa: ASSLVGENSPLH
d_call: .; v_call: TRBV12-3/TRBV12-4; j_call: TRBJ1-2; cdr3_aa: ASGPRGRPLYGYT
d_call: .; v_call: TRBV7-8; j_call: TRBJ1-2; cdr3_aa: ASSLANGYT
d_call: .; v_call: TRBV7-2; j_call: TRBJ2-5; cdr3_aa: ASSPSLQETQY
d_call: .; v_call: TRBV7-3; j_call: TRBJ1-1; cdr3_aa: ASSPGGSKAAF
d_call: .; v_call: TRBV20-1; j_call: TRBJ2-7; cdr3_aa: SATPFSYEQY
d_call: TRBD1; v_call: TRBV6-6; j_call: TRBJ1-2; cdr3_aa: ASSTRGPDYGYT
d_call: .; v_call: TRBV5-1; j_call: TRBJ1-1; cdr3_aa: ASSRGARGKNTEAF
d_call: .; v_call: TRBV19; j_call: TRBJ2-1; cdr3_aa: ASSINRYNEQF
d_call: .; v_call: TRBV24-1; j_call: TRBJ2-7; cdr3_aa: ATSAGEGYEQY
d_call: TRBD1; v_call: TRBV6-5; j_call: TRBJ2-3; cdr3_aa: ASSPGGQSTDTQY
d_call: .; v_call: TRBV7-9; j_call: TRBJ1-3; cdr3_aa: ASSLGSTSGNTLY